The clone carrying this T cell receptor beta chain ranks as medium-sized. This sample includes further DNA sequences coding for the same CDR3. Assay: immunoSEQ multiplex PCR; the TCRdb copy retains only in-frame clones and omits some. The sample consists of 24,000 or so clones, roughly 78% of them appearing once. This record comes from a study of PD-1 blockade in classical Hodgkin lymphoma. With V trimmed by 1 base and J by 2 bases, 3 bases remained unmatched. This CDR3 is built from 15 residues. Per the germline V gene, CDR1 is SGHAT and CDR2 is FQNNGV. All patients experienced relapse after autologous stem cell transplantation, and brentuximab vedotin exposure was variable.

The specimen was peripheral blood mononuclear cells (PBMCs), collected before the second cycle of nivolumab. The sequence came from a human donor with classical Hodgkin lymphoma. The chain carries TRBV11-2 and TRBJ1-1; 8 bases align to TRBD1. The CDR3 region has the DNA TGTGCCAGCAGCTTAGGTACAGGGGGAAACACTGAAGCTTTCTTT. Translating it yields CASSLGTGGNTEAFF. The full variable domain, with the rest looked up from reference TRBV11-2 and TRBJ1-1, is EAGVAQSPRYKIIEKRQSVAFWCNPISGHATLYWYQQILGQGPKLLIQFQNNGVVDDSQLPKDRFSAERLKGVDSTLKIQPAKLEDSAVYLCASSLGTGGNTEAFFGQGTRLTVV.